This record looks at one T cell receptor beta chain sequence and its context. This entry belongs to a study of Ad26.COV2.S vaccination and SARS-CoV-2 variants. Study at large: Intramuscular Ad26.COV2.S at 5x10^10 or 1x10^11 viral particles.

Profiled with immunoSEQ multiplex PCR; TCRdb holds only in-frame clones, not every one. The data contain hundreds of thousands of clones, roughly 90% of them singletons. Treatment indicated: around 19 received Ad26.COV2.S at low or high dose, single or two shots; roughly five received placebo; per-sample allocation not given. Repertoires come from day 63 after the first vaccine or placebo injection. A Boston adult aged 18-55 years was the donor. Sequencing used peripheral blood, obtained in a trial of Ad26.COV2.S vaccine versus placebo. The clonotype comes from a person aged 18 to 65 who received the Ad26.COV2.S COVID-19 vaccine or a placebo.

The chain's CDR3 is CASRQGIGSPLHF. CDR3 bases: TGTGCCAGCAGACAGGGGATTGGTTCACCCCTCCACTTT. The V gene is TRBV7-6, the J gene TRBJ1-6; TRBD1 matches 7 bases. The CDR3 totals 13 residues. CDR1 and CDR2 (germline): SGHVS, FNYEAQ. Unmatched junction bases numbered 5, after V lost 6 bases and J lost 9 bases.